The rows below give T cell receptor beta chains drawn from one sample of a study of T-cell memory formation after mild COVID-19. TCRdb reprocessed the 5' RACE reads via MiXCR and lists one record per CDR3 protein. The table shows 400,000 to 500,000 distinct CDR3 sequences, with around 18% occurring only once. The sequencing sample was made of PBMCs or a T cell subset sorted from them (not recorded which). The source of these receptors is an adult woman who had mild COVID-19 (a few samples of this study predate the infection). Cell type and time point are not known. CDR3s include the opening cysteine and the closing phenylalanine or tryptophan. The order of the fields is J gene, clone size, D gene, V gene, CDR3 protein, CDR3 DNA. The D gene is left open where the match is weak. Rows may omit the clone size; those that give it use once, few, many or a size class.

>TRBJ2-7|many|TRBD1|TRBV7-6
CASSFRDRGNEQYF
TGTGCCAGCAGCTTCCGGGACAGGGGGAACGAGCAGTACTTC
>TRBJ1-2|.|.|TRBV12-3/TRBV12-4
CASRTHSGLGVYGYTF
TGTGCCAGCAGAACCCACAGTGGATTGGGGGTCTATGGCTACACCTTC
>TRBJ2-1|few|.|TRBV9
CASSVENGGEQFF
TGTGCCAGCAGCGTAGAAAACGGGGGTGAGCAGTTCTTC
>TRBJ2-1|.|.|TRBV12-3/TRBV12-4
CASSDGGAAEQFF
TGTGCCAGCAGTGATGGTGGAGCGGCCGAGCAGTTCTTC
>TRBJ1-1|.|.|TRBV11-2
CASSFRENSEAFF
TGTGCCAGCAGCTTTAGGGAGAATTCTGAAGCTTTCTTT
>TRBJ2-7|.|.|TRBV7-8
CASTFGRGLSYEQYF
TGTGCCAGCACCTTTGGGAGAGGATTGAGCTACGAGCAGTACTTC
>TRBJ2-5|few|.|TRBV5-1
CASSFKRVEVPVQETQYF
TGCGCCAGCAGCTTCAAGAGGGTTGAAGTCCCTGTTCAAGAGACCCAGTACTTC
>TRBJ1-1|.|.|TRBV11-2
CASSLDGVRAFF
TGTGCCAGCAGCTTAGACGGGGTGAGAGCTTTCTTT
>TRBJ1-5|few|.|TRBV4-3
CASSPRRAYNQPQHF
TGCGCCAGCAGCCCCCGACGGGCTTACAATCAGCCCCAGCATTTT
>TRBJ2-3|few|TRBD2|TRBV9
CASSVGRGARARTDTQYF
TGTGCCAGCAGCGTAGGGCGGGGGGCCCGGGCTCGGACAGATACGCAGTATTTT
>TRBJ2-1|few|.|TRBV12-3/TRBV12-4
CASSFSSVYNEQFF
TGTGCCAGCAGTTTCTCTAGCGTCTACAATGAGCAGTTCTTC
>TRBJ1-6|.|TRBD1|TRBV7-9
CASSLGQGAAYNSPLHF
TGTGCCAGCAGCCTAGGACAGGGGGCAGCATATAATTCACCCCTCCACTTT
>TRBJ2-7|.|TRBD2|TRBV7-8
CASSLATAGGLYEQYF
TGTGCCAGCAGCTTAGCAACAGCGGGGGGGCTCTACGAGCAGTACTTC
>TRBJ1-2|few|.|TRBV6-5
CASSRDYNYGYTF
TGTGCCAGCAGTCGGGATTATAACTATGGCTACACCTTC
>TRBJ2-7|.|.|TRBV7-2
CASSLELGAYEQYF
TGTGCCAGCAGCTTAGAATTAGGGGCCTACGAGCAGTACTTC
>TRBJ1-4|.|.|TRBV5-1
CASSLQITNEKLFF
TGCGCCAGCAGCTTACAGATTACTAATGAAAAACTGTTTTTT
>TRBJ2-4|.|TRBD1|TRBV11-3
CASSLRDRGSIQYF
TGTGCCAGCAGCCTCCGGGACAGGGGAAGCATTCAGTACTTC
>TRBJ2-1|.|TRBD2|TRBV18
CASSPSTGTSDSYEQFF
TGTGCCAGCTCACCTTCAACCGGGACTAGCGACTCCTATGAGCAGTTCTTC
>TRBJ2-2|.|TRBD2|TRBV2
CASRLTSGGTGELFF
TGTGCCAGCAGACTGACTAGCGGGGGGACCGGGGAGCTGTTTTTT
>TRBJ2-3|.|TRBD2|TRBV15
CATSRGLAVTDTQYF
TGTGCCACCAGCAGGGGACTAGCGGTCACAGATACGCAGTATTTT
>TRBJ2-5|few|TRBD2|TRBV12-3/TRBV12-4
CASRRGFGETQYF
TGTGCCAGCAGGCGGGGGTTCGGGGAGACCCAGTACTTC
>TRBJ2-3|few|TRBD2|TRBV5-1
CASRRTSGTDTQYF
TGCGCCAGCAGACGGACTAGCGGCACAGATACGCAGTATTTT
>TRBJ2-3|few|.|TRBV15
CATSQQGTLSDTQYF
TGTGCCACCAGCCAGCAGGGAACGTTGTCAGATACGCAGTATTTT
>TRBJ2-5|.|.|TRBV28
CASRDEVRAQYF
TGTGCCAGCAGGGACGAGGTCAGGGCCCAGTACTTC
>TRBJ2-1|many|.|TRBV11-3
CASSLEGSLAYNEQFF
TGTGCCAGCAGCTTAGAAGGCAGTTTAGCCTACAATGAGCAGTTCTTC
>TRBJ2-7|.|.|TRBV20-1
CSVSRRDTYEQYF
TGCAGTGTTAGTAGGCGGGACACCTACGAGCAGTACTTC
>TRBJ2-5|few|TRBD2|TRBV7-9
CASSLALAGETQYF
TGTGCCAGCAGCTTAGCGCTAGCGGGAGAGACCCAGTACTTC